The 10 T cell receptor beta chains below were found in one sample sequenced in a study of blood T cell repertoires in COVID-19. Libraries were prepared by immunoSEQ multiplex PCR; TCRdb keeps only in-frame clonotypes and omits some of them. The profile shows about 210,000 clones, 70% to 90% of them singletons. Sequencing input: PBMCs or T cells enriched from blood (not recorded which). These receptors all stem from a man aged 25 to 45 who had recovered from COVID-19.

The rearrangement links TRBV4-3 to TRBJ2-1; TRBD2 matches at 13 bases. Germline CDR1 is LGHNA and CDR2 is YSLEER. The CDR3 runs to 16 residues. V lost 0 bases and J lost 10; bases outside the gene matches: 6. DNA for the CDR3: TGCGCCAGCAGCCAAGATCAACTAGCGGGAGGGCCCGAGCAGTTCTTC. This codes for CASSQDQLAGGPEQFF.

This clone has just one count. The V call is TRBV4-3, the J call TRBJ2-3, with D perhaps TRBD1 (5 bases). The CDR3 has 16 amino acids. CDR1 is LGHNA and CDR2 is YSLEER in the germline V gene. With 3 bases removed from V and 1 base from J, the gap between germline ends came to 14 bases. As DNA, the CDR3 is TGCGCCAGCAGCCAGGTGACGACAGCCCGCACAGATACGCAGTATTTT. Protein sequence: CASSQVTTARTDTQYF.

This clone was seen a single time. The chain links TRBV5-4 to TRBJ2-1, with 10 nucleotides matching TRBD2. V was pared by 2 bases and J by 0 bases, with 11 bases of the junction left unmatched. CDR1 is SGHNT, CDR2 YYREEE, per germline (reference sequence). The CDR3 length is 19 residues. The CDR3 region is CASSFPGLAERSSYNEQFF. CDR3 in DNA: TGTGCCAGCAGCTTTCCCGGACTAGCGGAAAGGAGCTCCTACAATGAGCAGTTCTTC.

The V gene is TRBV15, the J gene TRBJ1-2; D gene uncertain. From germline, CDR1 is LNHNV and CDR2 YYDKDF (reference sequence). V lost 1 base and J lost 2, with 11 bases in between. This CDR3 is built from 15 residues. This CDR3 reads CATSRGRAGNYGYTF. The CDR3 DNA reads TGTGCCACCAGCAGAGGGAGGGCGGGGAACTATGGCTACACCTTC. The variable domain in full, completed from reference TRBV15 and TRBJ1-2, reads DAMVIQNPRYQVTQFGKPVTLSCSQTLNHNVMYWYQQKSSQAPKLLFHYYDKDFNNEADTPDNFQSRRPNTSFCFLDIRSPGLGDTAMYLCATSRGRAGNYGYTFGSGTRLTVV.

The chain employs TRBV5-1 and TRBJ1-3; 8 positions agree with TRBD1. V was pared by 0 bases and J by 0 bases, with 5 bases of the junction left unmatched. CDR1 and CDR2 from the germline V gene are SGHRS and YFSETQ. The CDR3 length is 17 residues. The CDR3 protein is CASSLVSTGASGNTIYF. In nucleotides, the CDR3 is TGCGCCAGCAGCTTGGTTTCGACAGGGGCCTCTGGAAACACCATATATTTT.

The CDR3 loop reads CASSPGQGRFEKLFF. Here the CDR3 DNA reads TGTGCCAGCAGCCCAGGTCAGGGGCGTTTTGAAAAACTGTTTTTT. This chain joins TRBV6-5 and TRBJ1-4; D is perhaps TRBD1 (6 bases). V was clipped by 6 bases and J by 7 bases, with 18 bases between them. CDR3 size: 15 residues. Per the germline V gene, CDR1 is MNHEY and CDR2 is SVGAGI.

The rearrangement joins TRBV2 to TRBJ1-2; TRBD1 matches 7 bases. J gave up 3 bases and V 4 bases, and 5 bases lay outside the gene matches. The V gene's germline CDR1 is SNHLY and CDR2 FYNNEI. The CDR3 contains 14 residues. In DNA, the CDR3 is TGTGCCAGCAGTGTCAACAGGGGAGACTATGGCTACACCTTC. Translation: CASSVNRGDYGYTF.

The chain joins TRBV5-4 to TRBJ2-1; D uncertain. The CDR3 runs to 14 residues. CDR1 and CDR2 (germline): SGHNT, YYREEE (reference sequence). V dropped 4 bases and J dropped 8 bases, with 16 bases sitting between them. The CDR3 here is CASSPELAHDEQFF. As DNA, the CDR3 is TGTGCCAGCAGCCCGGAGTTGGCCCACGATGAGCAGTTCTTC.

The chain couples TRBV6-2 or TRBV6-3 to TRBJ1-1, with D possibly being TRBD1 (5 bases). V lost 2 bases, J lost 5 bases, and 9 bases lay in between. Per germline, CDR1 MNHEY and CDR2 SVGEGT. The CDR3 has 13 amino acids. The CDR3 DNA follows: TGTGCCAGCAGTTACCAGAGGACAACTGAAGCTTTCTTT. It encodes CASSYQRTTEAFF.

The J gene is TRBJ1-1, the V gene TRBV7-2, with a possible D match to TRBD1 (6 bases). V was cut by 2 bases and J by 1 base, with 11 bases left in between. CDR1 SGHTA and CDR2 FQGNSA come from the germline V gene. CDR3 size: 15 residues. CDR3 in DNA: TGTGCCAGCAGCTTACTACAAGGGGGGAACACTGAAGCTTTCTTT. Encoded protein: CASSLLQGGNTEAFF.